This T cell receptor beta chain derives from a study of Graves' ophthalmopathy and Graves' hyperthyroidism. Study-level information: Being free of ophthalmopathy for 18 months of follow-up defined stable hyperthyroidism. Study-wide findings and caveats: As the model predicted ophthalmopathy progression, it achieved a sensitivity of around 70% and a specificity of more than 72%. Blood samples also showed most expanded thyroid clonotypes exceeding 0.001 frequency.

RNA transcripts provided the template for amplifying TCR beta CDR3 regions. After a first-round RT-PCR with HTBI primers, a second-round multiplex PCR was run. One entry per CDR3 protein, called by TCRdb with MiXCR from the multiplex PCR reads. This sample has over a million distinct CDR3 sequences, with less than 45% found just once. Newly diagnosed, the hyperthyroidism patients had under 2 months' duration and were aged 18 to 65. For this clonotype: The antigen remains unidentified.

The germline V gene has CDR1 SGHVS and CDR2 FNYEAQ. Deletions cut 5 bases from V and 4 bases from J, with 18 bases between. The CDR3 has 15 amino acids. The genes are TRBV7-6 and TRBJ2-7, with D perhaps being TRBD1 or TRBD2 (5 bases each). This receptor was obtained from an adult man with Graves' hyperthyroidism. Input material: peripheral blood or thyroid tissue (not recorded which). CDR3: CASSTGDQWGYEQYF. The CDR3 DNA reads as TGTGCCAGCAGCACCGGGGATCAGTGGGGGTACGAGCAGTACTTC.